The rows below give T cell receptor beta chains drawn from one sample of a study of cytomegalovirus exposure and HLA in healthy donors. The repertoire was sequenced with immunoSEQ multiplex PCR; TCRdb's copy has only in-frame clones and lacks some. The data contain about 160,000 clones, approximately 88% of them singletons. Sequenced sample: PBMCs. These receptors were taken from a woman in her twenties or thirties in good health and CMV-seronegative. The CDR3 runs from the conserved cysteine through the conserved F or W. A D gene is named only where the DNA matches it firmly. Clone size appears in some rows only: once, few, many, or a class for an expanded clone.

D gene: TRBD1; V gene: TRBV27; clone size: -; J gene: TRBJ1-6; CDR3 DNA: TGTGCCAGCAGTAAACCTCCGGGACAGGGGGCGAATTTGGATTCACCCCTCCACTTT; CDR3 protein: CASSKPPGQGANLDSPLHF
D gene: TRBD1; V gene: TRBV10-2; clone size: -; J gene: TRBJ1-1; CDR3 DNA: TGCGCCAGCAGTGAGTCGGGCAGGGGGAGAGTTTTGAACACTGAAGCTTTCTTT; CDR3 protein: CASSESGRGRVLNTEAFF
D gene: TRBD1; V gene: TRBV4-3; clone size: once; J gene: TRBJ2-3; CDR3 DNA: TGCGCCAGCAGCCAACGGACAGGGGTCCAAGTTACGCAGTATTTT; CDR3 protein: CASSQRTGVQVTQYF
D gene: TRBD1; V gene: TRBV5-5; clone size: once; J gene: TRBJ1-2; CDR3 DNA: TGTGCCAGCAGCTTGGCAGGGGGATATGGCTACACCTTC; CDR3 protein: CASSLAGGYGYTF
D gene: -; V gene: TRBV6-5; clone size: -; J gene: TRBJ2-7; CDR3 DNA: TGTGCCAGCAGTACCCGGGACAATACCTACGAGCAGTACTTC; CDR3 protein: CASSTRDNTYEQYF
D gene: -; V gene: TRBV7-9; clone size: -; J gene: TRBJ1-1; CDR3 DNA: TGTGCCAGCAGCTTACTCCTCGGGGGCACTGAAGCTTTCTTT; CDR3 protein: CASSLLLGGTEAFF
D gene: -; V gene: TRBV29-1; clone size: -; J gene: TRBJ1-3; CDR3 DNA: TGCAGCGTGGGCTTTCACCTCGAAAACACCATATATTTT; CDR3 protein: CSVGFHLENTIYF
D gene: TRBD2; V gene: TRBV2; clone size: -; J gene: TRBJ2-7; CDR3 DNA: TGTGCCAGCAGTGAAGGGCTAGCGGGGAGACGTTCTGACGAGCAGTACTTC; CDR3 protein: CASSEGLAGRRSDEQYF
D gene: TRBD1; V gene: TRBV5-1; clone size: -; J gene: TRBJ2-5; CDR3 DNA: TGCGCCAGCAGCGGGGGACAGGGGTTAGAGACCCAGTACTTC; CDR3 protein: CASSGGQGLETQYF
D gene: TRBD1; V gene: TRBV19; clone size: -; J gene: TRBJ2-3; CDR3 DNA: TGTGCCAGTAGTAGGGTACCGGGACAGGGCACAGATACGCAGTATTTT; CDR3 protein: CASSRVPGQGTDTQYF
D gene: TRBD1; V gene: TRBV7-2; clone size: -; J gene: TRBJ1-4; CDR3 DNA: TGTGCCAGCAGCTTAGGAATGGGATCTGGGACAGGGTATGAAAAACTGTTTTTT; CDR3 protein: CASSLGMGSGTGYEKLFF
D gene: TRBD1; V gene: TRBV7-2; clone size: -; J gene: TRBJ1-1; CDR3 DNA: TGTGCCAGCAGGACCGGGACAGGGGGCACTGAAGCTTTCTTT; CDR3 protein: CASRTGTGGTEAFF
D gene: TRBD2; V gene: TRBV13; clone size: -; J gene: TRBJ2-1; CDR3 DNA: TGTGCCAGCAGCTTAGATTCAGCGGGGGGGCGCCGGTTCTTC; CDR3 protein: CASSLDSAGGRRFF
D gene: -; V gene: TRBV7-8; clone size: -; J gene: TRBJ1-1; CDR3 DNA: TGTGCCAGCAGGAGGCTTAGGAACACTGAAGCTTTCTTT; CDR3 protein: CASRRLRNTEAFF
D gene: -; V gene: TRBV15; clone size: -; J gene: TRBJ1-2; CDR3 DNA: TGTGCCACCAGCAAGGACAGAATAACTAACTATGGCTACACCTTC; CDR3 protein: CATSKDRITNYGYTF
D gene: -; V gene: TRBV28; clone size: -; J gene: TRBJ2-1; CDR3 DNA: TGTGCCAGCAGTTACGACCGGGACAGGGAAACCCCGACGTTAGCGGGAGGTCCTTACAATGAGCAGTTCTTC; CDR3 protein: CASSYDRDRETPTLAGGPYNEQFF
D gene: TRBD1; V gene: TRBV6-1; clone size: -; J gene: TRBJ2-5; CDR3 DNA: TGTGCCACCCAGAACAGGGGTAACAGGGAGACCCAGTACTTC; CDR3 protein: CATQNRGNRETQYF
D gene: TRBD1; V gene: TRBV28; clone size: -; J gene: TRBJ1-5; CDR3 DNA: TGTGCCAGCAGTTTGCCGACAGGGGGCAATCAGCCCCAGCATTTT; CDR3 protein: CASSLPTGGNQPQHF
D gene: TRBD1; V gene: TRBV29-1; clone size: -; J gene: TRBJ1-2; CDR3 DNA: TGCAGCGGGAAGACAGGGGAGGGCTACACCTTC; CDR3 protein: CSGKTGEGYTF
D gene: -; V gene: TRBV28; clone size: once; J gene: TRBJ1-1; CDR3 DNA: TGTGCCAGCAGTCCCCTGGGCAGGGGCCGGAACACTGAAGCTTTCTTT; CDR3 protein: CASSPLGRGRNTEAFF
D gene: -; V gene: TRBV5-1; clone size: once; J gene: TRBJ2-3; CDR3 DNA: TGCGCCAGCAGCTTGCTTCAGGACACAGATACGCAGTATTTT; CDR3 protein: CASSLLQDTDTQYF
D gene: TRBD1; V gene: TRBV15; clone size: -; J gene: TRBJ2-7; CDR3 DNA: TGTGCCACCAGCAGAGGCCCGGAAGGGGGCTACCACGAGCAGTACTTC; CDR3 protein: CATSRGPEGGYHEQYF
D gene: TRBD2; V gene: TRBV29-1; clone size: -; J gene: TRBJ2-1; CDR3 DNA: TGCAGCGTTCGGGACTACCCTCAGAACAATGAGCAGTTCTTC; CDR3 protein: CSVRDYPQNNEQFF
D gene: TRBD1; V gene: TRBV14; clone size: -; J gene: TRBJ1-2; CDR3 DNA: TGTGCCAGCAGCCAACTCGGGACAGGTCCCTATGGCTACACCTTC; CDR3 protein: CASSQLGTGPYGYTF
D gene: -; V gene: TRBV7-8; clone size: -; J gene: TRBJ2-7; CDR3 DNA: TGTGCCAGCAGCTTAGGCCGGACAGTAGTGTACGAGCAGCACTTC; CDR3 protein: CASSLGRTVVYEQHF
D gene: -; V gene: TRBV25-1; clone size: -; J gene: TRBJ2-2; CDR3 DNA: TGTGCCAGCAGTGAAGTGTCCGCAGGCACCGGGGAGCTGTTTTTT; CDR3 protein: CASSEVSAGTGELFF
D gene: -; V gene: TRBV12-5; clone size: -; J gene: TRBJ1-1; CDR3 DNA: TGTGCTAGTGGGGCGGGGACTGAAGCTTTCTTT; CDR3 protein: CASGAGTEAFF
D gene: -; V gene: TRBV18; clone size: -; J gene: TRBJ1-1; CDR3 DNA: TGTGCCAGCTCACCTCGGAGGGGAATTGGCACTGAAGCTTTCTTT; CDR3 protein: CASSPRRGIGTEAFF
D gene: -; V gene: TRBV5-6; clone size: once; J gene: TRBJ2-1; CDR3 DNA: TGTGCCACCTCCCACGGGTACAATGAGCAGTTCTTC; CDR3 protein: CATSHGYNEQFF
D gene: TRBD1; V gene: TRBV6-5; clone size: -; J gene: TRBJ2-3; CDR3 DNA: TGTGCCAGCAGGGAACAGGGGGCTAGCACAGATACGCAGTATTTT; CDR3 protein: CASREQGASTDTQYF
D gene: TRBD1; V gene: TRBV7-8; clone size: once; J gene: TRBJ2-5; CDR3 DNA: TGTGCCAGCAGCTCCCCGGACAGGCAGAAAGAGACCCAGTACTTC; CDR3 protein: CASSSPDRQKETQYF
D gene: TRBD1; V gene: TRBV9; clone size: -; J gene: TRBJ2-3; CDR3 DNA: TGTGCCAGCAGCGATAACAGGGGGGTAGATACGCAGTATTTT; CDR3 protein: CASSDNRGVDTQYF